This T cell receptor (beta chain) was obtained from a study of blood T cell repertoires in COVID-19. Study-wide context: From T cells, B-cell-depleted T cells, or PBMCs came the material, which was cDNA or gDNA.

Per the authors' pipeline: Reference gene primer amplification gave nucleated cell count estimates. TCRdb's table, derived via immunoSEQ multiplex PCR, lists solely in-frame clones and lacks some. V and J calls and clone size come straight from that table; D and trimming were deduced from the DNA. Among more than 9,500 clones, roughly four fifths were seen once, and the ten largest hold more than 3%. The CDR3 runs 13 residues. Germline CDR1 is MNHEY and CDR2 is SMNVEV (reference sequence). The germline V and J ends were trimmed by 1 base and 5 bases, with 6 bases remaining between them. The V gene is TRBV27, the J gene TRBJ1-5; D unclear. The specimen was peripheral blood. The TCR originated in an older woman with acute or convalescent COVID-19. The CDR3 DNA reads as TGTGCCAGCAGTTTATACTTCGATCAGCCCCAGCATTTT. This encodes CASSLYFDQPQHF.